This T cell receptor (beta chain) derives from a study of T cells in Graves' hyperthyroidism and ophthalmopathy. Study-wide points: Blood held most thyroid clonotypes expanded above 0.001 frequency.

CDR3 length: 14 residues. Germline V gives CDR1 MNHEY, CDR2 SMNVEV (reference sequence). J was trimmed by 7 bases and V by 4 bases; bases with no gene match: 5. RNA transcripts gave rise to amplified TCR beta CDR3 regions. HTBI primers were used for first-round RT-PCR of the TCR CDR3. TCRdb reanalysed the multiplex PCR reads using MiXCR and keeps one entry per CDR3 protein. Of hundreds of thousands of distinct CDR3 sequences in the sample, just over 35% were seen once. This clonotype was picked up many times. Its specificity is unknown. In patients aged 18 to 65, hyperthyroidism was newly diagnosed, with duration under 2 months. Uncontrolled infection, other autoimmune disease, pregnancy or lactation disqualified patients from enrolment. The diagnoses drew upon clinical symptoms, serum thyroxine and TRAb, thyroid ultrasound and orbital computed tomography.

The chain recombines TRBV27 with TRBJ1-5, with 9 bases that match TRBD1. Specimen: blood. This clonotype was sampled from a woman in her 40s with Graves' hyperthyroidism. The CDR3 loop reads CASSWDRVGQPQHF. Here the CDR3 DNA reads TGTGCCAGCAGTTGGGACAGGGTAGGGCAGCCCCAGCATTTT.